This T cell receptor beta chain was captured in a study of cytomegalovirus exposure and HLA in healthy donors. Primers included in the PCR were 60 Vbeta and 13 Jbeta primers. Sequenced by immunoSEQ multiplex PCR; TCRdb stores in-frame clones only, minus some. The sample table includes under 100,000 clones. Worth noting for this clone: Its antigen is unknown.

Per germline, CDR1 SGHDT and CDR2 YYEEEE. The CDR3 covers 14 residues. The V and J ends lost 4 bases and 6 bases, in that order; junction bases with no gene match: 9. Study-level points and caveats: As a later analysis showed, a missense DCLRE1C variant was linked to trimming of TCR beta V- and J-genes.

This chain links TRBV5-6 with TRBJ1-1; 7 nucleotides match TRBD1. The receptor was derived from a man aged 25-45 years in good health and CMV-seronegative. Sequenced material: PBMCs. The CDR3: CASSGMTGRPEAFF. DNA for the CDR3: TGTGCCAGCAGCGGTATGACAGGGCGTCCTGAAGCTTTCTTT.